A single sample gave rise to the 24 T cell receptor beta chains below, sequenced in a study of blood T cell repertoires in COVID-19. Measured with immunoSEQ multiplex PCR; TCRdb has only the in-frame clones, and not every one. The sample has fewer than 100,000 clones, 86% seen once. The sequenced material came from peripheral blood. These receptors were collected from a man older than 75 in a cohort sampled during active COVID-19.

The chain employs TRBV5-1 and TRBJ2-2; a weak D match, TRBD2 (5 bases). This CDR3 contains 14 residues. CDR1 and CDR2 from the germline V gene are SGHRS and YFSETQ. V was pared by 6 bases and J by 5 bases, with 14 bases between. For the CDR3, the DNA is TGCGCCAGCAAAATGAGGGTCGAGACCGGGGAGCTGTTTTTT. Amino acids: CASKMRVETGELFF.

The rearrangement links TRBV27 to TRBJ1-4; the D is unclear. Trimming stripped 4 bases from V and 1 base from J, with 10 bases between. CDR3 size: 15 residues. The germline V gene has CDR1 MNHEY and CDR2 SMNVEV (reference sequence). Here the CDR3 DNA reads TGTGCCAGCAGTTCCCTAGTCGGAACTAATGAAAAACTGTTTTTT. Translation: CASSSLVGTNEKLFF. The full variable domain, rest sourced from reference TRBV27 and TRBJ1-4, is EAQVTQNPRYLITVTGKKLTVTCSQNMNHEYMSWYRQDPGLGLRQIYYSMNVEVTDKGDVPEGYKVSRKEKRNFPLILESPSPNQTSLYFCASSSLVGTNEKLFFGSGTQLSVL.

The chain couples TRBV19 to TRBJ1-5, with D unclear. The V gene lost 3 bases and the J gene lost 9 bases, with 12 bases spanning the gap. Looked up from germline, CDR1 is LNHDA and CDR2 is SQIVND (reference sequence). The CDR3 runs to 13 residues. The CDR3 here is CASSISQRRPQHF. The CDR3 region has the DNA TGTGCCAGTAGTATTTCTCAGAGGAGGCCCCAGCATTTT.

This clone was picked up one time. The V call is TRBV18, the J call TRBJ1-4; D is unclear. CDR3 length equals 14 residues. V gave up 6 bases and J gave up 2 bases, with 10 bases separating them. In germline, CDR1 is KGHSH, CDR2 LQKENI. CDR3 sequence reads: CASSPNPTNEKLFF. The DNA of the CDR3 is TGTGCCAGCTCGCCTAACCCTACTAATGAAAAACTGTTTTTT.

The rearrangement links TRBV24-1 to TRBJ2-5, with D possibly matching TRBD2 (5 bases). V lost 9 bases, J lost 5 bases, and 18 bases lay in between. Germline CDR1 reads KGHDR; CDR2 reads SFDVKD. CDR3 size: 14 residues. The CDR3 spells CATGGRAPLETQYF. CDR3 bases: TGTGCCACCGGTGGGCGGGCCCCTCTGGAGACCCAGTACTTC.

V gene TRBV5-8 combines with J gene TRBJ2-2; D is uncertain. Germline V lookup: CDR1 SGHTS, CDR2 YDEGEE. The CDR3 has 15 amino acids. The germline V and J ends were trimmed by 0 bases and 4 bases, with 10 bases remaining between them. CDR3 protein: CASSLGQWATGELFF. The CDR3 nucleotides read TGTGCCAGCAGCTTGGGTCAGTGGGCCACCGGGGAGCTGTTTTTT.

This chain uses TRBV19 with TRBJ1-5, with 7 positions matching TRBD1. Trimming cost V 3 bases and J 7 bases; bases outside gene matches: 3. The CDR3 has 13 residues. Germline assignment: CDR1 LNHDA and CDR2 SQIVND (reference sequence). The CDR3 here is CASSMIRGQPQHF. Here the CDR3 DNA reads TGTGCCAGTAGTATGATCAGGGGGCAGCCCCAGCATTTT.

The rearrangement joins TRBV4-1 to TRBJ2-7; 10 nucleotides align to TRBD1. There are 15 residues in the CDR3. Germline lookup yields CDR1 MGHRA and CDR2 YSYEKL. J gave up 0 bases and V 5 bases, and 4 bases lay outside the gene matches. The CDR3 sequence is CASSEGQGSSYEQYF. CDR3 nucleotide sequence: TGCGCCAGCAGCGAGGGACAGGGGAGCTCCTACGAGCAGTACTTC.

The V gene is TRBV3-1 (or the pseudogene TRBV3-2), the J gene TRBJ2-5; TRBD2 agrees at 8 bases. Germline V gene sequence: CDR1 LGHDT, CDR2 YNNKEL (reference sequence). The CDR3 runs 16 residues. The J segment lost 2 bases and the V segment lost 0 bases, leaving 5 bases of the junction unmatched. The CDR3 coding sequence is TGTGCCAGCAGCCAAGATTACGCGGGGGGACAAGAGACCCAGTACTTC. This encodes CASSQDYAGGQETQYF.

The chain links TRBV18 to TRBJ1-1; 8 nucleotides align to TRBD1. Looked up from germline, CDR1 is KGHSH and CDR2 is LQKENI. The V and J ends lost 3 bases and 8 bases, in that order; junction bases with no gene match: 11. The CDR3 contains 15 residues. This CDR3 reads CASSPSERTGREAFF. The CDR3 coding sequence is TGTGCCAGCTCACCTTCGGAGCGGACAGGGCGGGAAGCTTTCTTT.

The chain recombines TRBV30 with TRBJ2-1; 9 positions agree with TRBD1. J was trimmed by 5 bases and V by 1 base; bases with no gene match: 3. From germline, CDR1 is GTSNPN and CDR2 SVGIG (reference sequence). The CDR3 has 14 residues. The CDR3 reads CAWSGQGENNEQFF. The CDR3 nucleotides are TGTGCCTGGAGTGGACAGGGGGAAAACAATGAGCAGTTCTTC.

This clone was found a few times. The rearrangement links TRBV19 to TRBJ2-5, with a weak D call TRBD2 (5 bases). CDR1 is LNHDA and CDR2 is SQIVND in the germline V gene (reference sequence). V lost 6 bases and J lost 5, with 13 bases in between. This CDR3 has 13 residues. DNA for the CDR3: TGTGCCAGTAGGCTCCCGCCGGGGGAGACCCAGTACTTC. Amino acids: CASRLPPGETQYF. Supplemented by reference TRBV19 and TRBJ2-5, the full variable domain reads DGGITQSPKYLFRKEGQNVTLSCEQNLNHDAMYWYRQDPGQGLRLIYYSQIVNDFQKGDIAEGYSVSREKKESFPLTVTSAQKNPTAFYLCASRLPPGETQYFGPGTRLLVL.

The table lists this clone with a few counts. The CDR3 protein is CASSYTGSRTEAFF. The CDR3, as DNA: TGTGCCAGCAGTTACACGGGGTCGAGGACTGAAGCTTTCTTT. This chain joins TRBV6-5 and TRBJ1-1; D is unresolved. V lost 2 bases and J 5 bases, leaving 12 bases between the germline ends. Germline V gives CDR1 MNHEY, CDR2 SVGAGI. The CDR3 sequence is 14 residues long.

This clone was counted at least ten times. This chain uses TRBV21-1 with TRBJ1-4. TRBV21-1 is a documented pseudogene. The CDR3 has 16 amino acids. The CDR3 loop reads CASSKGVWTGLEKLFF. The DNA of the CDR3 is TGTGCCAGCAGCAAAGGGGTGTGGACGGGGTTGGAAAAACTGTTTTTT.

The CDR3 sequence: CASSSETGLDQPQHF. CDR3 nucleotide sequence: TGTGCCAGCAGCTCAGAGACAGGGCTTGATCAGCCCCAGCATTTT. The chain couples TRBV9 to TRBJ1-5, with 7 bases aligning to TRBD1. Germline loops: CDR1 SGDLS, CDR2 YYNGEE. Trimming cost V 4 bases and J 5 bases; bases outside gene matches: 9. This CDR3 is 15 amino acids long.

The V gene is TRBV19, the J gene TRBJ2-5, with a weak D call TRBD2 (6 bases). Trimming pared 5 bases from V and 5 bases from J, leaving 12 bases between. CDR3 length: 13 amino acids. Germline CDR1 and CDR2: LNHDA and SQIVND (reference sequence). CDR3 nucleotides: TGTGCCAGTAGTCGGGGGTCAAGGGAGACCCAGTACTTC. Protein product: CASSRGSRETQYF.

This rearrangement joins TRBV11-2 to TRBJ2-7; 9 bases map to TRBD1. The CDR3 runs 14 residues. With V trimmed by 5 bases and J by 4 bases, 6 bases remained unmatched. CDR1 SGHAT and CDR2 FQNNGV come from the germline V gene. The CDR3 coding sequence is TGTGCCAGCAGCAAGGGACAGGGTTGGTACGAGCAGTACTTC. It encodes CASSKGQGWYEQYF.

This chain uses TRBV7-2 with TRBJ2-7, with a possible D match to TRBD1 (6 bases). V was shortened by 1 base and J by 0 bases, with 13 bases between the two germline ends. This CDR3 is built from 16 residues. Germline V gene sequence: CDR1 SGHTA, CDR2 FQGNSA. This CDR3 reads CASSLVTGGYSYEQYF. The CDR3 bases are TGTGCCAGCAGCTTAGTGACAGGTGGATACTCCTACGAGCAGTACTTC.

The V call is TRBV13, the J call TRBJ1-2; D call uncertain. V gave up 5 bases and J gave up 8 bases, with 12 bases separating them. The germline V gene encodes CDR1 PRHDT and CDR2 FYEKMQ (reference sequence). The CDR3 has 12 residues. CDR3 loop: CASSPGDGGYTF. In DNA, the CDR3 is TGTGCCAGCAGCCCCGGAGACGGCGGCTACACCTTC. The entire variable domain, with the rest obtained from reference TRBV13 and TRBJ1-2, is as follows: AAGVIQSPRHLIKEKRETATLKCYPIPRHDTVYWYQQGPGQDPQFLISFYEKMQSDKGSIPDRFSAQQFSDYHSELNMSSLELGDSALYFCASSPGDGGYTFGSGTRLTVV.

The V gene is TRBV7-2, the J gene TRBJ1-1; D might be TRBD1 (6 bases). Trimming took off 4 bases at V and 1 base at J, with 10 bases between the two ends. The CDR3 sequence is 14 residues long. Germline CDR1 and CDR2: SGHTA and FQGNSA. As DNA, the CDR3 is TGTGCCAGCAGCTCCGGACAGCAGAACACTGAAGCTTTCTTT. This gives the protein CASSSGQQNTEAFF.

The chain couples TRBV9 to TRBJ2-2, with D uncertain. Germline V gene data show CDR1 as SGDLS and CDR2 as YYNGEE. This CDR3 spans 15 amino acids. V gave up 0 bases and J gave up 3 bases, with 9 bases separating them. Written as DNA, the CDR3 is TGTGCCAGCAGCGTAGCGGGTTCGGACACCGGGGAGCTGTTTTTT. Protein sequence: CASSVAGSDTGELFF.

The CDR3 DNA reads as TGTGCCAGCAGTTACTTTAGCGGGGGGGCAGGAGAGCAGTACTTC. Protein: CASSYFSGGAGEQYF. The chain has TRBV6-5 and TRBJ2-7, with 11 positions matching TRBD2. The CDR3 runs to 15 residues. The V segment lost 1 base and the J segment 7 bases; nucleotides outside the gene matches: 6. CDR1 and CDR2 (germline): MNHEY, SVGAGI.

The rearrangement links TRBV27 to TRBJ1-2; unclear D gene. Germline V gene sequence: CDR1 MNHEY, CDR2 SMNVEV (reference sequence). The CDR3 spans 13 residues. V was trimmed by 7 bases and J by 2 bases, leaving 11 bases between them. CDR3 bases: TGTGCCAGCAAAAATGGAGTAAACTATGGCTACACCTTC. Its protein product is CASKNGVNYGYTF.

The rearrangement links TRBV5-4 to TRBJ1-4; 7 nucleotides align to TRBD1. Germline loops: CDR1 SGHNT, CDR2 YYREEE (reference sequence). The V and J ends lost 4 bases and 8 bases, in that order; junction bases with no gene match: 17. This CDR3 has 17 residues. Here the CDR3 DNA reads TGTGCCAGCAGCCCGGGACAGACCTCTGGGCCGGACGAAAAACTGTTTTTT. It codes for CASSPGQTSGPDEKLFF.